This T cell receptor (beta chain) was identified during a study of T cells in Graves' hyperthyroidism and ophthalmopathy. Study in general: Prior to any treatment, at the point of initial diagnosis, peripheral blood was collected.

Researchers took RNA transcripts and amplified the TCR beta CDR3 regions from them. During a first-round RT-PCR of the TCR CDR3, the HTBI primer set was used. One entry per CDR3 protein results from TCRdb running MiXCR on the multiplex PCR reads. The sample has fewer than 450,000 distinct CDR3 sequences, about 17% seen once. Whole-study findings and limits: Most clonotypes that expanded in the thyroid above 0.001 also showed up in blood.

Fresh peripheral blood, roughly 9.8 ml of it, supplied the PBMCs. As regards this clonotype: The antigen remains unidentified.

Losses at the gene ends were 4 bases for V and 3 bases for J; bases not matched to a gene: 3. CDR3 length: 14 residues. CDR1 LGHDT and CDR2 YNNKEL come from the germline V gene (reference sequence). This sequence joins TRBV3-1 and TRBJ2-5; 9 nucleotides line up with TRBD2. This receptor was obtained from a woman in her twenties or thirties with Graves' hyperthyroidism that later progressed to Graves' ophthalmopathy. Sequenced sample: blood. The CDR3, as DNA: TGTGCCAGCAGCCTCTCTAGCGGGAAAGAGACCCAGTACTTC. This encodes CASSLSSGKETQYF.